Below, one T cell receptor (beta chain) is given with its context. This sample is part of a study of blood T cell repertoires in COVID-19. Per the original methods: Amplification from reference gene primers served as the basis for estimated nucleated cell counts. Data came from immunoSEQ multiplex PCR; TCRdb stores just in-frame clones and leaves some out. V and J calls and clone size are those listed in that table; D and trimming were worked out from the DNA. The repertoire holds about 160,000 clones, with 75% to 90% as singletons. Germline V gene lookup returns CDR1 LNHDA and CDR2 SQIVND (reference sequence). V was trimmed by 3 bases and J by 4 bases, leaving 10 bases between them. The CDR3 loop spans 14 amino acids.

This receptor was taken from a human donor in a cohort sampled during active COVID-19. V usage is TRBV19 and J usage is TRBJ2-1, with no clear D. Sequenced: peripheral blood. As DNA, the CDR3 is TGTGCCAGTAGTATCCCCCCCTATTACAATGAGCAGTTCTTC. Amino acids: CASSIPPYYNEQFF.